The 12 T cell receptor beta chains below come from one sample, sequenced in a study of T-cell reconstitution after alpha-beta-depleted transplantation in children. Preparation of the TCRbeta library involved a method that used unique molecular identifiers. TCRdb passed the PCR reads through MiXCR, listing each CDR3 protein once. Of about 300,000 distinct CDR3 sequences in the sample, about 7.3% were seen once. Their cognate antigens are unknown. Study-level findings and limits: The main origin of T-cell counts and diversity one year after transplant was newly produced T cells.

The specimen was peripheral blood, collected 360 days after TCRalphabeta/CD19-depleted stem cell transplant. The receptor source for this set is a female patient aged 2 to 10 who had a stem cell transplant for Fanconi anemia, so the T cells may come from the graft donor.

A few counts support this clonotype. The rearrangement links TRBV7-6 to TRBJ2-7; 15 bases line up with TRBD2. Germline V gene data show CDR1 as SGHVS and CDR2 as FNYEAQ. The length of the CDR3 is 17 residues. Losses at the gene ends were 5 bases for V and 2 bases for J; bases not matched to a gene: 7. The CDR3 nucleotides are TGTGCCAGCAGCCCCCGGACTAGCGGGGGGGCCCCCTACGAGCAGTACTTC. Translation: CASSPRTSGGAPYEQYF.

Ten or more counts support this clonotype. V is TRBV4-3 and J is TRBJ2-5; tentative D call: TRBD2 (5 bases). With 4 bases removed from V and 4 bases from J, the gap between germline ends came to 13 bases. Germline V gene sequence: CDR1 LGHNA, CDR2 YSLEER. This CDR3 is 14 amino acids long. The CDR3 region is CASSPSTGLETQYF. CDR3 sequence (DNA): TGCGCCAGCAGCCCTTCTACGGGGTTAGAGACCCAGTACTTC.

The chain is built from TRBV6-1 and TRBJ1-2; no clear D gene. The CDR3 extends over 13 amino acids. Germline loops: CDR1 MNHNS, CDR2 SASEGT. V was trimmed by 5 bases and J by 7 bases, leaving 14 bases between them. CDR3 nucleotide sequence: TGTGCCAGCAGTCGGACGGGGAACGGTGGCTACACCTTC. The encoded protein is CASSRTGNGGYTF.

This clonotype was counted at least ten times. Here the CDR3 reads CASSLWRQGGEQFF. As DNA, the CDR3 is TGTGCCAGCAGCTTATGGCGACAGGGTGGTGAGCAGTTCTTC. The chain employs TRBV7-6 and TRBJ2-1; TRBD1 aligns across 7 bases. Germline V CDR1 and CDR2: SGHVS, FNYEAQ. The trim removed 2 bases at V and 9 bases at J, leaving 7 bases unmatched. The CDR3 has 14 amino acids.

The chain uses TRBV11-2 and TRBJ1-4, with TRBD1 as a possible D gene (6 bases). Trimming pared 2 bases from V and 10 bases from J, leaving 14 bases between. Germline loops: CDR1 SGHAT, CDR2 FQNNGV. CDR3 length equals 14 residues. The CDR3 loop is CASSLKWTDAKLFF. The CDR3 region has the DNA TGTGCCAGCAGCTTAAAGTGGACAGATGCAAAACTGTTTTTT.

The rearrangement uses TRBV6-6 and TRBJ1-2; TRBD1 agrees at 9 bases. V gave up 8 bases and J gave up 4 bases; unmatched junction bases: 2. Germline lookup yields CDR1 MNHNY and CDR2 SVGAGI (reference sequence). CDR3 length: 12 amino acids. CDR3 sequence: CASRQGVYGYTF. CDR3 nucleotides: TGTGCCAGCCGACAGGGGGTCTATGGCTACACCTTC.

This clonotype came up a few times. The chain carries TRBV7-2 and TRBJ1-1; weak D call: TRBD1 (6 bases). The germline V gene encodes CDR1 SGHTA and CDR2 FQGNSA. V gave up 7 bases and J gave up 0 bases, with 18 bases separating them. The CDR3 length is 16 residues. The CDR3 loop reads CASNRNPGQLNTEAFF. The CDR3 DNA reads TGTGCCAGCAACCGAAACCCCGGACAGTTGAACACTGAAGCTTTCTTT. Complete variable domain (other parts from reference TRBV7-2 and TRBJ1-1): GAGVSQSPSNKVTEKGKDVELRCDPISGHTALYWYRQSLGQGLEFLIYFQGNSAPDKSGLPSDRFSAERTGGSVSTLTIQRTQQEDSAVYLCASNRNPGQLNTEAFFGQGTRLTVV.

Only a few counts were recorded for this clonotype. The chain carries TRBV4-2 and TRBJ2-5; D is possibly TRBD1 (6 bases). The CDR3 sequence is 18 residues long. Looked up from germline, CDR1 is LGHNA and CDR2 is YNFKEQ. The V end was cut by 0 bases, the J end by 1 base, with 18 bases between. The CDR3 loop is CASSQDPTGPGSQETQYF. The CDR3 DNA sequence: TGTGCCAGCAGCCAAGATCCGACAGGACCGGGTTCCCAAGAGACCCAGTACTTC.

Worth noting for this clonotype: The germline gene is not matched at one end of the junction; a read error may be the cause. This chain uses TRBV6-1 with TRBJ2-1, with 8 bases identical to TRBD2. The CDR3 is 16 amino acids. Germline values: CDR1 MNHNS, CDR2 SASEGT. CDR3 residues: CARSEPGAGGYNEQFF. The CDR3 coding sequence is TGTGCCAGGAGTGAACCGGGGGCGGGGGGTTATAATGAGCAGTTCTTC.

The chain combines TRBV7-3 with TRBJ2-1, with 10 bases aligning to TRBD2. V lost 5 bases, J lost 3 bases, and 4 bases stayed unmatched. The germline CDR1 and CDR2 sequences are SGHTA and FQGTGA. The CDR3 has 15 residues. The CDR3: CASSKRGGIYNEQFF. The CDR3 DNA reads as TGTGCCAGCAGCAAGCGGGGGGGCATCTACAATGAGCAGTTCTTC.

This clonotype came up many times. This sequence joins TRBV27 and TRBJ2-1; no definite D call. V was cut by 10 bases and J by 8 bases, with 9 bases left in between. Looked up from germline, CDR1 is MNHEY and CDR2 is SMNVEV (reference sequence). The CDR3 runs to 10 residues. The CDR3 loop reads CATWRDEQFF. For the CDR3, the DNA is TGTGCCACTTGGAGAGATGAGCAGTTCTTC.

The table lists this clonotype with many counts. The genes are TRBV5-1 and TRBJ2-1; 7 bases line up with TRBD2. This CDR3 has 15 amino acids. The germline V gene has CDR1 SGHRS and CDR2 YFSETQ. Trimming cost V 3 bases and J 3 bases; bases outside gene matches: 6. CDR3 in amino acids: CASSSRSGDYNEQFF. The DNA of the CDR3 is TGCGCCAGCAGCTCTAGGAGCGGGGACTACAATGAGCAGTTCTTC.